This T cell receptor (beta chain) was identified in a study of T cells in severe cutaneous drug reactions. The wider study: Patients were recruited from Taiwan, Thailand and Europe between about 2011 and 2018.

The donors had carbamazepine-induced Stevens-Johnson syndrome or toxic epidermal necrolysis. A few Han Chinese and six European CBZ-SJS/TEN patients gave blood repertoires. General study findings and limits: One public TCRbeta CDR3 appeared in all seven blister samples, averaging about 15%. TRBV12-4 use rose strongly in carbamazepine-induced Stevens-Johnson syndrome or toxic epidermal necrolysis, averaging about 32% in blister cells and 4% to 5.5% in PBMC.

CDR1 is SEHNR, CDR2 FQNEAQ, per germline (reference sequence). CDR3 size: 14 residues. On this clonotype itself: Its specificity is not known.

Libraries were made by iRepertoire multiplex PCR with TCR subtype-specific primers for bulk and single-cell sequencing. TCRdb reprocessed the multiplex PCR reads and stores each CDR3 protein as one record, lacking DNA. The table for this sample gives around 20,000 distinct CDR3 sequences. This clonotype was sampled from a human donor with toxic epidermal necrolysis, a severe cutaneous drug reaction. Sequencing was carried out using PBMCs. The gene calls are TRBV7-9 and TRBJ1-5; as DNA is missing, the TRBD1 call by TCRdb cannot be tested. This CDR3 reads CAIGTGASNQPQHF.